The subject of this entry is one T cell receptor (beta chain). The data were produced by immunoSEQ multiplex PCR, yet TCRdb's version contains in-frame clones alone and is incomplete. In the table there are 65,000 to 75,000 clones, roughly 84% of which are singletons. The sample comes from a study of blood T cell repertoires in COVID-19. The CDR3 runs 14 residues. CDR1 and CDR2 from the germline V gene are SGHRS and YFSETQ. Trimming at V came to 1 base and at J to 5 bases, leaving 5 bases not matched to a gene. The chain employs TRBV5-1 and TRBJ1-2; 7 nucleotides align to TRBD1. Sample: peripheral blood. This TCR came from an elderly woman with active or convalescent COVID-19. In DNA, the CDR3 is TGCGCCAGCAGCTTGATACAGGGGATGTATGGCTACACCTTC. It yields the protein CASSLIQGMYGYTF.